The TCR beta chain under discussion was sequenced for a study of blood T cell repertoires in COVID-19. Study overall: Samples taken during acute and convalescent COVID-19 were collected in the United States, Italy and Spain.

In the study's own analysis: Amplification of reference gene primers provided the estimated nucleated cell counts. Clones were sequenced by immunoSEQ multiplex PCR, and TCRdb holds only the in-frame ones, with some missing. Clonal size and the V and J genes are those of that table, whereas D and trimming came from the DNA. The sample includes a few hundred thousand clones, more than 80% of them seen just once. With 1 base removed from V and 2 bases from J, the gap between germline ends came to 6 bases. The germline CDR1 and CDR2 sequences are SNHLY and FYNNEI. This CDR3 has 14 amino acids. Patients of the Seattle cohort, enrolled during active infection, were followed longitudinally.

This chain links TRBV2 with TRBJ2-1; D possibly corresponds to TRBD2 (6 bases). The receptor was derived from a woman aged 25 to 45 with COVID-19, enrolled during active disease. Sequenced sample: peripheral blood. CDR3 region: CASSEGTTYNEQFF. The CDR3 DNA is TGTGCCAGCAGTGAAGGGACTACCTACAATGAGCAGTTCTTC.